Shown below are 15 T cell receptor beta chains from a single sample sequenced in a study of T cell responses to AZD1222 COVID-19 vaccine. Sequenced by immunoSEQ multiplex PCR; TCRdb stores in-frame clones only, minus some. Of 150,000 to 200,000 clones in the sample, approximately 90% were seen once. The sample here was peripheral blood, taken 28 days after the second AZD1222 dose. The receptors come from an adult who received the AZD1222 COVID-19 vaccine.

This clone appeared a single time. The J gene is TRBJ1-1, the V gene TRBV5-1; D is unclear. CDR1 and CDR2 from the germline V gene are SGHRS and YFSETQ. V lost 4 bases, J lost 8 bases, and 27 bases lay in between. The CDR3 extends over 17 amino acids. The CDR3 spells CASSPPEVPLGYPEAFF. The CDR3 DNA follows: TGCGCCAGCAGCCCCCCTGAGGTACCCCTTGGGTACCCAGAAGCTTTCTTT.

The chain couples TRBV5-4 to TRBJ1-1; D perhaps matches TRBD1 (6 bases). Trimming pared 3 bases from V and 1 base from J, leaving 7 bases between. CDR3 length equals 13 residues. The germline V gene has CDR1 SGHNT and CDR2 YYREEE (reference sequence). Written as DNA, the CDR3 is TGTGCCAGCAGCTCACAGGGGAACACTGAAGCTTTCTTT. It is translated as CASSSQGNTEAFF.

This sequence joins TRBV10-1 and TRBJ2-2, with 10 nucleotides matching TRBD1. The CDR3 is 15 residues long. Germline assignment: CDR1 WNHNN and CDR2 SYGVQD (reference sequence). V shed 6 bases, J shed 3 bases, and the junction held 4 bases outside the gene matches. The CDR3 DNA follows: TGCGCCAGCAGCCCCGGGACAGGGGACACCGGGGAGCTGTTTTTT. Amino acids: CASSPGTGDTGELFF.

This clone appeared once. This chain uses TRBV10-2 with TRBJ1-5; D remains ambiguous. Germline loops: CDR1 WSHSY, CDR2 SAAADI. V was cut by 0 bases and J by 2 bases, with 5 bases left in between. The CDR3 has 14 residues. CDR3 coding DNA: TGCGCCAGCAGTGAGTCTGGTGGCAATCAGCCCCAGCATTTT. Amino acid sequence: CASSESGGNQPQHF.

V gene TRBV6-5 combines with J gene TRBJ1-1; the match to TRBD1 covers 7 bases. V lost 7 bases to trimming and J lost 5 bases; unmatched junction nucleotides: 10. Germline assignment: CDR1 MNHEY and CDR2 SVGAGI. This CDR3 has 14 amino acids. CDR3 sequence (DNA): TGTGCCAGCACCCCAACACAGGGGAAGACTGAAGCTTTCTTT. Translated: CASTPTQGKTEAFF.

This chain links TRBV5-4 with TRBJ1-1; D is uncertain. The germline V and J ends were trimmed by 4 bases and 1 base, with 14 bases remaining between them. The CDR3 consists of 15 residues. The germline V gene encodes CDR1 SGHNT and CDR2 YYREEE (reference sequence). CDR3 region: CASSPPPVENTEAFF. In DNA, the CDR3 is TGTGCCAGCAGCCCGCCCCCAGTAGAGAACACTGAAGCTTTCTTT.

The rearrangement links TRBV7-9 to TRBJ1-6; TRBD1 matches 7 bases. The germline CDR1 and CDR2 sequences are SEHNR and FQNEAQ (reference sequence). The CDR3 is 15 amino acids. With 8 bases clipped from V and 3 bases from J, the junction kept 7 bases outside the gene matches. For the CDR3, the DNA is TGTGCCAGCGGCACAGGGGTTGGCTATAATTCACCCCTCCACTTT. Its protein is CASGTGVGYNSPLHF.

The chain employs TRBV7-6 and TRBJ1-1; possible D gene TRBD1, 5 bases. The V gene lost 5 bases and the J gene lost 1 base, with 11 bases spanning the gap. Germline V gene sequence: CDR1 SGHVS, CDR2 FNYEAQ. CDR3 length equals 14 residues. The CDR3 spells CASSHGAWNTEAFF. The CDR3, as DNA: TGTGCCAGCAGCCACGGGGCCTGGAACACTGAAGCTTTCTTT.

The V call is TRBV18, the J call TRBJ1-1; possible D gene TRBD1, 5 bases. This CDR3 contains 18 residues. V shed 3 bases and J shed 3 bases, with 23 bases lying between them. The V gene's germline CDR1 is KGHSH and CDR2 LQKENI. DNA of the CDR3: TGTGCCAGCTCACCTCTCTGGGTGGGTTACGGAGGGGACACTGAAGCTTTCTTT. This encodes CASSPLWVGYGGDTEAFF.

This chain connects TRBV7-9 to TRBJ2-7; maybe TRBD2 (5 bases). This CDR3 has 14 amino acids. Germline CDR1 is SEHNR and CDR2 is FQNEAQ (reference sequence). The V and J ends lost 5 bases and 6 bases respectively, with 17 bases between them. CDR3 sequence reads: CASSPTVRETEQYF. The CDR3 coding sequence is TGTGCCAGCAGCCCAACGGTGAGGGAAACCGAGCAGTACTTC.

This CDR3 reads CASSGRQGEQPQHF. Here the CDR3 DNA reads TGTGCCAGCAGTGGACGACAGGGCGAGCAGCCCCAGCATTTT. The chain uses TRBV2 and TRBJ1-5; 7 positions agree with TRBD1. Germline V gene lookup returns CDR1 SNHLY and CDR2 FYNNEI. The J segment lost 7 bases and the V segment lost 4 bases, leaving 7 bases of the junction unmatched. CDR3 size: 14 residues.

Here the CDR3 DNA reads TGTGCCAGCAGCCCCGGAGAGCCTGATGAAAAACTGTTTTTT. As protein: CASSPGEPDEKLFF. The V and J genes are TRBV9 and TRBJ1-4; D remains unclear. V gave up 4 bases and J gave up 6 bases, with 13 bases separating them. This CDR3 is built from 14 residues. The germline CDR1 and CDR2 sequences are SGDLS and YYNGEE. Using reference TRBV9 and TRBJ1-4 for the parts outside the CDR3, the full variable domain is DSGVTQTPKHLITATGQRVTLRCSPRSGDLSVYWYQQSLDQGLQFLIQYYNGEERAKGNILERFSAQQFPDLHSELNLSSLELGDSALYFCASSPGEPDEKLFFGSGTQLSVL.

This sequence joins TRBV9 and TRBJ2-5; no clear D gene. The CDR3 is made up of 15 amino acids. Germline CDR1 reads SGDLS; CDR2 reads YYNGEE. V was cut by 4 bases and J by 5 bases, with 18 bases left in between. DNA of the CDR3: TGTGCCAGCAGCCCCGGCGTCCGCGCCGCGGAGACCCAGTACTTC. It specifies CASSPGVRAAETQYF.

V gene TRBV27 combines with J gene TRBJ2-1; no reliable D call. Trimming shortened V by 2 bases and J by 2 bases, and 10 bases separated the two germline ends. The V gene's germline CDR1 is MNHEY and CDR2 SMNVEV (reference sequence). The CDR3 spans 15 residues. The CDR3 sequence is CASSLGQIAYNEQFF. CDR3 DNA sequence: TGTGCCAGCAGTTTAGGCCAGATAGCCTACAATGAGCAGTTCTTC.

V and J are TRBV3-1 (or the pseudogene TRBV3-2) and TRBJ2-5, with TRBD2 matching 10 bases. Germline CDR1 and CDR2: LGHDT and YNNKEL (reference sequence). The CDR3 is 16 residues long. V lost 1 base, J lost 5 bases, and 7 bases stayed unmatched. Here the CDR3 reads CASSQVVAGGGETQYF. The CDR3 nucleotides are TGTGCCAGCAGCCAAGTAGTAGCGGGGGGCGGGGAGACCCAGTACTTC.